This TCR beta chain emerged from a study of beta chain features in type 1 diabetes. General study points: VDJ junctions sequenced from type 1 diabetes patients showed fewer insertions and more deletions. Among all four CD4+ subsets, Type 1 diabetes patients had TCRB CDR3s that were moderately but significantly shorter. The naive, central memory and Treg TCRB repertoires of patients appeared to be more similar to one another than those of healthy donors.

Germline values: CDR1 KGHSH, CDR2 LQKENI. The CDR3 has 15 amino acids. Trimming at V came to 6 bases and at J to 2 bases, leaving 10 bases not matched to a gene. Reverse transcription of all isolated RNA meant that expressed TCRB transcripts were sequenced. TCRdb keeps only in-frame clones here, not all; method: immunoSEQ multiplex PCR. The sample consists of 160,000 or so clones, roughly 65% of them appearing once. With regard to this clone: Its antigen is unidentified.

The sequenced sample was naive CD4+ T cells from blood. The receptor was isolated from a man aged 25-45 years with type 1 diabetes. The chain couples TRBV18 to TRBJ2-7, with 7 bases that match TRBD1. The DNA of the CDR3 is TGTGCCAGCTCGGAGTTCGGACAGGAACCCTACGAGCAGTACTTC. This encodes CASSEFGQEPYEQYF.